These 12 T cell receptor beta chains share one sample of origin, sequenced in a study of T cell repertoires in cytomegalovirus infection. TCRdb passed the reads through MiXCR, listing each CDR3 protein once. The sample has about half a million distinct CDR3 sequences, approximately 42% seen once. Their target antigens are unknown. The material was cultured PBMCs, obtained from culture after CMV antigen stimulation. The origin of the receptors is a human donor in good health (CMV status not recorded). Some clones in this sample may be carry-over from other donors' samples.

The genes are TRBV14 and TRBJ2-1, with D maybe TRBD1 (6 bases). Deletions cut 6 bases from V and 3 bases from J, with 12 bases between. CDR1 and CDR2 from the germline V gene are SGHDN and FVKESK. The CDR3 has 14 residues. The CDR3 region has the DNA TGTGCCAGCAGTGAGGGGGTCCGCTACAATGAGCAGTTCTTC. This encodes CASSEGVRYNEQFF.

The chain combines TRBV29-1 with TRBJ2-3, with D possibly being TRBD2 (6 bases). This CDR3 comprises 12 residues. The V end lost 7 bases, the J end lost 8 bases, and 16 bases lay between the germline ends. Germline V gene sequence: CDR1 SQVTM, CDR2 ANQGSEA. The CDR3 coding sequence is TGCAGCGGCGGGGAGCCCCTGGGTACGCAGTATTTT. Translated: CSGGEPLGTQYF.

The chain recombines TRBV5-1 with TRBJ2-7; maybe TRBD1 (6 bases). The V end was cut by 4 bases, the J end by 2 bases, with 13 bases between. CDR1 SGHRS and CDR2 YFSETQ come from the germline V gene. The CDR3 totals 14 residues. CDR3 region: CASSGTGIPYEQYF. CDR3 sequence (DNA): TGCGCCAGCAGCGGAACAGGGATACCCTACGAGCAGTACTTC.

This clonotype was counted a few times. The chain joins TRBV7-6 to TRBJ2-3; 10 bases line up with TRBD2. The germline V gene encodes CDR1 SGHVS and CDR2 FNYEAQ. Germline trimming cut 5 bases from V and 3 bases from J; bases unmatched to any gene: 5. CDR3 size: 15 residues. Here the CDR3 DNA reads TGTGCCAGCAGCACCGGGACTAGCGCTACAGATACGCAGTATTTT. It encodes CASSTGTSATDTQYF.

The V call is TRBV7-8, the J call TRBJ1-5; 11 bases agree with TRBD1. CDR3 length: 19 amino acids. The ends lost 5 bases at V and 6 bases at J; junction bases unmatched: 18. Germline CDR1 SGHVS, CDR2 FQNEAQ. The CDR3 protein is CASSHGKDRGRGYGQPQHF. In DNA form, the CDR3 reads TGTGCCAGCAGCCATGGGAAGGACAGGGGGCGCGGGTACGGTCAGCCCCAGCATTTT.

A few counts support this clonotype. The rearrangement links TRBV12-3 or TRBV12-4 to TRBJ1-5; TRBD1 agrees at 9 bases. The V gene end was trimmed by 8 bases and the J gene end by 4 bases; junction bases not matched to a gene: 12. The CDR3 loop spans 16 amino acids. DNA of the CDR3: TGTGCCAGCGGACCTAGAAAGACAGGGGGGAATCAGCCCCAGCATTTT. Its translation is CASGPRKTGGNQPQHF.

This clonotype came up a few times. This chain links TRBV6-1 with TRBJ1-2; D gene uncertain. The V end was cut by 6 bases, the J end by 4 bases, with 18 bases between. Germline CDR1 reads MNHNS; CDR2 reads SASEGT. The CDR3 totals 15 residues. The CDR3 loop reads CASSNWTYRLYGYTF. CDR3 nucleotides: TGTGCCAGCAGCAACTGGACCTACCGCCTCTATGGCTACACCTTC.

This chain links TRBV7-6 with TRBJ2-1; D is unclear. The germline V gene encodes CDR1 SGHVS and CDR2 FNYEAQ. This CDR3 spans 16 amino acids. V lost 1 base, J lost 7 bases, and 17 bases lay in between. CDR3 nucleotides: TGTGCCAGCAGCTTAGTTACCAAACCCCAGTGGAATGAGCAGTTCTTC. This sequence encodes CASSLVTKPQWNEQFF.

The gene calls are TRBV18 and TRBJ2-5; TRBD2 matches at 7 bases. This CDR3 region has 15 residues. The V gene end was trimmed by 0 bases and the J gene end by 1 base; junction bases not matched to a gene: 2. The germline V gene has CDR1 KGHSH and CDR2 LQKENI. The CDR3 region is CASSPPSSGQETQYF. In DNA, the CDR3 is TGTGCCAGCTCACCACCATCTAGCGGCCAAGAGACCCAGTACTTC.

This clonotype has only a few counts. The V gene is TRBV6-8, the J gene TRBJ2-3; 8 bases are a match to TRBD2. The CDR3 loop spans 12 amino acids. Germline V lookup: CDR1 MNHGY, CDR2 SAAAGT. V shed 10 bases, J shed 3 bases, and the junction held 3 bases outside the gene matches. The CDR3, as DNA: TGTGCCACCCGCGGGGGGACAGATACGCAGTATTTT. Translated, it gives CATRGGTDTQYF.

This clonotype was seen only a few times. The chain joins TRBV7-2 to TRBJ2-2; D is unclear. The CDR3 covers 12 residues. In germline, CDR1 is SGHTA, CDR2 FQGNSA. V lost 4 bases to trimming and J lost 3 bases, with 3 bases between them. The CDR3 DNA follows: TGTGCCAGCAGCTACTACACCGGGGAGCTGTTTTTT. It codes for CASSYYTGELFF. Variable domain in full (rest from reference TRBV7-2 and TRBJ2-2): GAGVSQSPSNKVTEKGKDVELRCDPISGHTALYWYRQSLGQGLEFLIYFQGNSAPDKSGLPSDRFSAERTGGSVSTLTIQRTQQEDSAVYLCASSYYTGELFFGEGSRLTVL.

This clonotype was observed a few times. The rearrangement links TRBV6-1 to TRBJ2-1, with D perhaps being TRBD1 or TRBD2 (5 bases each). Between the trimmed V and J ends, which lost 2 bases and 8 bases, there was a span of 13 bases. Germline CDR1 and CDR2: MNHNS and SASEGT. The CDR3 runs 14 residues. CDR3 coding DNA: TGTGCCAGCAGTGAAATCGGGACGGTGGATGAGCAGTTCTTC. Translating it yields CASSEIGTVDEQFF.